Below, one T cell receptor beta chain is given with its context. Its target is unknown. The length of the CDR3 is 13 residues. Germline V gene lookup returns CDR1 MNHNS and CDR2 SASEGT. The record originates from a study of response to subunit inactivated influenza vaccine. Findings and limits, study-wide: The study's authors posited that every seasonal influenza vaccination enlists few new T cells.

TCRdb passed the RT-PCR reads through MiXCR, listing each CDR3 protein once. The sample has fewer than 750,000 distinct CDR3 sequences; 13% to 15% are singletons. This chain uses TRBV6-1 with TRBJ2-3; D remains ambiguous. This TCR was recovered from a man aged 50 to 60 who received an inactivated influenza vaccine. Sample: PBMCs from blood, taken 12 days after vaccination. CDR3 loop: CTSRIYTTDTQYF. As DNA, the CDR3 is TGTACCTCTAGGATCTATACCACAGATACGCAGTATTTT.